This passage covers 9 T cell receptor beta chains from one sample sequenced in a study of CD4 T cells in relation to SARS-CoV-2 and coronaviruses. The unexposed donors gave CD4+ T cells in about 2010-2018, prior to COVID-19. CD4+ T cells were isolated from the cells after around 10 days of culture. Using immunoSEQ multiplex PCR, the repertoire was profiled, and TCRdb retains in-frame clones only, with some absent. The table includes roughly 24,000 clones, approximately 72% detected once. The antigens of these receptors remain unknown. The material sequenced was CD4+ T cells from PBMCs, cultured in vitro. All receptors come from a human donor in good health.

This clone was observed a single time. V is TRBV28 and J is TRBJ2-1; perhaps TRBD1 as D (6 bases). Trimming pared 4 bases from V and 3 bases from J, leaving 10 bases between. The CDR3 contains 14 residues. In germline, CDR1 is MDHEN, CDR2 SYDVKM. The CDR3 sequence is CASSYQGNYNEQFF. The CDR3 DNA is TGTGCCAGCAGTTACCAGGGGAACTACAATGAGCAGTTCTTC.

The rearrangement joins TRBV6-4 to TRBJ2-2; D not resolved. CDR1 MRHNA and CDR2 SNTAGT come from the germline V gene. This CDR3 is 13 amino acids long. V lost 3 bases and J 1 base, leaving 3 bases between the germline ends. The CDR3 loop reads CASSEGNTGELFF. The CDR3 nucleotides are TGTGCCAGCAGTGAGGGGAACACCGGGGAGCTGTTTTTT.

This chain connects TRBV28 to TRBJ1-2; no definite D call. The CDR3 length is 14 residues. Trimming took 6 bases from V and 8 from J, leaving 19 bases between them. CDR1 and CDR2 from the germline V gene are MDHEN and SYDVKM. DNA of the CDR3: TGTGCCAGCAGCGGAGGGCCGGGTGGTGGCGGCTACACCTTC. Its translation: CASSGGPGGGGYTF.

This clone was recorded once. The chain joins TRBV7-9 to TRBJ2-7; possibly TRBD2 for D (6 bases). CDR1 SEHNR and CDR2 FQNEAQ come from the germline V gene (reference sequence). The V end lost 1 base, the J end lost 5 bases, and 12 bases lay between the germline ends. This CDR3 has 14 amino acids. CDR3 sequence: CASSLVRELNEQYF. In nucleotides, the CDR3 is TGTGCCAGCAGCTTAGTACGGGAGCTCAACGAGCAGTACTTC.

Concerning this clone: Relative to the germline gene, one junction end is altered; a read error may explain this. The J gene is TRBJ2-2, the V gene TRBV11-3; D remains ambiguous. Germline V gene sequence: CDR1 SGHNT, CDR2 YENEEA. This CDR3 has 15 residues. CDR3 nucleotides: TGTGCCAGCGGCTTCAGGACCGGGAACACCGGGGAGCTGTTTTTT. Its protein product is CASGFRTGNTGELFF.

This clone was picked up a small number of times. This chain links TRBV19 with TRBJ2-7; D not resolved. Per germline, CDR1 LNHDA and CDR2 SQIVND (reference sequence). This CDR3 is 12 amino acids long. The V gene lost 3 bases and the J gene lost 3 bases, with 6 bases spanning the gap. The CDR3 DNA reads TGTGCCAGTAGTATGAGAGGCTACGAGCAGTACTTC. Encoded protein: CASSMRGYEQYF.

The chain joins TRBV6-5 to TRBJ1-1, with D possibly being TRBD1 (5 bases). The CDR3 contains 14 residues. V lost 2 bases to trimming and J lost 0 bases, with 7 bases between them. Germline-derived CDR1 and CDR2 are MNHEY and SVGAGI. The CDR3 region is CASSYGGVNTEAFF. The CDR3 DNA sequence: TGTGCCAGCAGTTACGGAGGGGTGAACACTGAAGCTTTCTTT.

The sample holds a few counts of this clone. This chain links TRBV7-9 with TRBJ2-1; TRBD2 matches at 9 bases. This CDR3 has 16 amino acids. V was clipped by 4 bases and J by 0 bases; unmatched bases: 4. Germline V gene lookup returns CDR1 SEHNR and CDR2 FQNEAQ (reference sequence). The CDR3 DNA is TGTGCCAGCAGCTCTAGCGGGGCAAGCTCCTACAATGAGCAGTTCTTC. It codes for CASSSSGASSYNEQFF.

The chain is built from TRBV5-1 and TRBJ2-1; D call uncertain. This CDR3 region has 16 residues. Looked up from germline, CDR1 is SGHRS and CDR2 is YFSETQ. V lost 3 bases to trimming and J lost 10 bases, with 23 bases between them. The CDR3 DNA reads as TGCGCCAGCAGCTCGGCATCACTATGGGGAAGGACGGAGCAGTTCTTC. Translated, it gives CASSSASLWGRTEQFF. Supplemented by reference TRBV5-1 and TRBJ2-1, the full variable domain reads KAGVTQTPRYLIKTRGQQVTLSCSPISGHRSVSWYQQTPGQGLQFLFEYFSETQRNKGNFPGRFSGRQFSNSRSEMNVSTLELGDSALYLCASSSASLWGRTEQFFGPGTRLTVL.